A selection of T cell receptor beta chains follows, all from one sample in a study of response to subunit inactivated influenza vaccine. TCRdb analysed the RT-PCR reads with MiXCR anew, one entry per CDR3 protein. The table has about 650,000 distinct CDR3 sequences, around 13% seen once. Sequenced material: PBMCs from blood, taken 14 to 15 days before vaccination. All receptors derive from a man aged 45-65 years who received an inactivated influenza vaccine. CDR3s include the opening cysteine and the closing phenylalanine or tryptophan. Fields, in order: clone size, CDR3 length, D gene, V gene, J gene, CDR3 DNA, CDR3 protein. The D gene is left open where the match is weak. Part of the rows lack a size; the others show once, few, many or a class for expanded clones.

>few|16|.|TRBV4-2|TRBJ1-6
TGTGCCAGCAGCCAAGTTATACAGGGCAATAATTCACCCCTCCACTTT
CASSQVIQGNNSPLHF
>few|17|.|TRBV27|TRBJ1-2
TGTGCCAGCAGTTTTATCTCCCCGGCCCTTCTAGGCTATGGCTACACCTTC
CASSFISPALLGYGYTF
>.|14|.|TRBV5-6|TRBJ2-7
TGTGCCAGCAGCTTGCCAGGGAACTCCTACGAGCAGTACTTC
CASSLPGNSYEQYF
>few|14|.|TRBV7-9|TRBJ2-5
TGTGCCAGCAGCCTCCCCCGGGTTCCGGAGACCCAGTACTTC
CASSLPRVPETQYF
>.|18|.|TRBV20-1|TRBJ2-3
TGCAGTGCTAGTTTGCACGACCTAGGGGGAGCGGGTCCAGATACGCAGTATTTT
CSASLHDLGGAGPDTQYF
>few|15|.|TRBV20-1|TRBJ1-4
TGCAGTGCTAGAGATCGGGTGGGGTATAATGAAAAACTGTTTTTT
CSARDRVGYNEKLFF
>.|15|.|TRBV3-1|TRBJ2-5
TGTGCCAGCAGCCAAACAACTAGCCAGGCGGGGACCCAGTACTTC
CASSQTTSQAGTQYF
>many|17|.|TRBV4-1|TRBJ2-1
TGCGCCAGCAGCCAAGATTCCATTTTTAGCTCCTACAATGAGCAGTTCTTC
CASSQDSIFSSYNEQFF
>.|15|TRBD1|TRBV2|TRBJ2-5
TGTGCCAGCAGCCAAGGGACAGGGGGAAGAGAGACCCAGTACTTC
CASSQGTGGRETQYF
>few|15|TRBD1|TRBV12-3/TRBV12-4|TRBJ2-1
TGTGCCAGCAGCTTATCGGGACAGGGGAACAATGAGCAGTTCTTC
CASSLSGQGNNEQFF
>.|14|.|TRBV7-6|TRBJ2-1
TGTGCCAGCAGCTTAGCTGTGGGGACAAATGAGCAGTTCTTC
CASSLAVGTNEQFF
>many|15|.|TRBV5-4|TRBJ2-2
TGTGCCAGCAGCTGGGGGACACTGAACACCGGGGAGCTGTTTTTT
CASSWGTLNTGELFF
>.|15|.|TRBV5-1|TRBJ1-4
TGCGCCAGCAGCTTGCGGCCAGCGGGAAGTGAAAAACTGTTTTTT
CASSLRPAGSEKLFF
>few|15|.|TRBV5-5|TRBJ2-2
TGTGCCAGCAGCTTCGATACGCGGAGCACCGGGGAGCTGTTTTTT
CASSFDTRSTGELFF
>many|15|TRBD1|TRBV28|TRBJ1-5
TGTGCCAGCAGTCTCCTAGGACAGGCGGGGCAGCCCCAGCATTTT
CASSLLGQAGQPQHF
>.|16|TRBD1|TRBV12-3/TRBV12-4|TRBJ1-2
TGTGCCAGCAGTCCCCAGGGGACAGGAACTAACTATGGCTACACCTTC
CASSPQGTGTNYGYTF
>many|15|TRBD2|TRBV20-1|TRBJ2-3
TGCAGTGCCAAAACGACTAGCGGGAGATCTGATACGCAGTATTTT
CSAKTTSGRSDTQYF
>.|14|.|TRBV7-8|TRBJ2-5
TGTGCCAGCAGCTTAGCTCTCTGGGGAGAGACCCAGTACTTC
CASSLALWGETQYF
>.|13|.|TRBV18|TRBJ1-1
TGTGCCAGCTCACAAGGACAGAGGACTGAAGCTTTCTTT
CASSQGQRTEAFF
>few|13|TRBD2|TRBV29-1|TRBJ2-1
TGCAGCGTTCCGGGACTAGCGGGATTTGAGCAGTTCTTC
CSVPGLAGFEQFF
>.|14|TRBD2|TRBV12-3/TRBV12-4|TRBJ2-7
TGTGCCAGCAGTTCCTTGGGGGGGGGATACGAGCAGTACTTC
CASSSLGGGYEQYF
>few|17|TRBD1|TRBV5-1|TRBJ2-7
TGCGCCAGCAGCTTGGCCACTCGGGACAGGCTTCCCTACGAGCAGTACTTC
CASSLATRDRLPYEQYF
>.|20|TRBD2|TRBV4-3|TRBJ2-6
TGCGCCAGCAGCCCCCGTAGAGTAGCGGGAGGCGACTCTGGGGCCAACGTCCTGACTTTC
CASSPRRVAGGDSGANVLTF
>.|15|TRBD1|TRBV5-5|TRBJ2-2
TGTGCCAGCAGCTTAAGACAGGGAATTAGCGGGGAGCTGTTTTTT
CASSLRQGISGELFF
>few|15|.|TRBV4-2|TRBJ2-7
TGTGCCAGCAGCCAAGATCTTTGGAGCTCCTACGAGCAGTACTTC
CASSQDLWSSYEQYF
>.|15|.|TRBV4-3|TRBJ2-3
TGCGCCAGCAGCCAGGCCGCTAGCGCCACAGATACGCAGTATTTT
CASSQAASATDTQYF
>few|15|.|TRBV20-1|TRBJ2-1
TGCAGTGCTGACCCGGGACTTGGGGCCTACAATGAGCAGTTCTTC
CSADPGLGAYNEQFF
>.|15|TRBD1|TRBV5-1|TRBJ2-5
TGCGCCAGCAGCCCCATTAACAGGGGGACGGAGACCCAGTACTTC
CASSPINRGTETQYF
>many|15|.|TRBV6-2/TRBV6-3|TRBJ2-1
TGTGCCAGCAGTTTTCTTAGCGGCTCCTACAATGAGCAGTTCTTC
CASSFLSGSYNEQFF
>few|17|TRBD2|TRBV7-2|TRBJ2-5
TGTGCCAGCAGCTTAGTTGCGGGGGGGCCTGTATTCGAGACCCAGTACTTC
CASSLVAGGPVFETQYF
>.|16|.|TRBV5-5|TRBJ2-1
TGTGCCAGCGCGCCAACAGGGTCGACGTCCTACAATGAGCAGTTCTTC
CASAPTGSTSYNEQFF
>many|15|.|TRBV12-3/TRBV12-4|TRBJ2-2
TGTGCCAGCAGTTTACGAGGGACCAACACCGGGGAGCTGTTTTTT
CASSLRGTNTGELFF
>.|15|.|TRBV9|TRBJ2-5
TGTGCCAGCAGCGTAGGTGGGGGGCGGCAAGAGACCCAGTACTTC
CASSVGGGRQETQYF
>.|14|.|TRBV20-1|TRBJ1-5
TGCAGTGCTAGAGAGCCAGGGGTCGGTCAGCCCCAGCATTTT
CSAREPGVGQPQHF
>few|14|.|TRBV5-1|TRBJ2-7
TGTGCCAGCAGCTTAGCGGTCGGTTCCTACGAGCAGTACTTC
CASSLAVGSYEQYF
>few|17|TRBD1|TRBV28|TRBJ2-6
TGTGCCAGCTGCTCAGGGGGCCCTAAAGGTGGGGCCAACGTCCTGACTTTC
CASCSGGPKGGANVLTF
>.|16|TRBD2|TRBV5-1|TRBJ2-2
TGCGCCAGCAGGGCCGGGACTAGCGGGAACACCGGGGAGCTGTTTTTT
CASRAGTSGNTGELFF
>.|15|TRBD1|TRBV20-1|TRBJ1-5
TGCAGTGCTAGTGGGACAGGGGGCGGCGGTCAGCCCCAGCATTTT
CSASGTGGGGQPQHF
>.|12|.|TRBV7-2|TRBJ1-2
TGTGCCAGCAGCTTAAACAGGGAAGGCTACACCTTC
CASSLNREGYTF
>.|16|.|TRBV4-3|TRBJ1-5
TGCGCCAGCAGCCAAGAAGGAGGGGGACTCAATCAGCCCCAGCATTTT
CASSQEGGGLNQPQHF
>many|15|.|TRBV12-3/TRBV12-4|TRBJ2-3
TGTGCCAGCAGTGACAAGTCCGGGAGCAGAGATACGCAGTATTTT
CASSDKSGSRDTQYF
>.|12|.|TRBV20-1|TRBJ1-1
TGCAGTGCCCGGGACTCGTACACTGAAGCTTTCTTT
CSARDSYTEAFF
>many|15|.|TRBV4-3|TRBJ2-4
TGCGCCAGCAGCCAAGGACTGCAAGCCAAAAACATTCAGTACTTC
CASSQGLQAKNIQYF
>.|14|TRBD1|TRBV12-3/TRBV12-4|TRBJ2-3
TGTGCCAGCAGCCGCCGGACAGGGGCAGATACGCAGTATTTT
CASSRRTGADTQYF
>many|16|TRBD2|TRBV12-3/TRBV12-4|TRBJ2-3
TGTGCCAGCAGTTCGGGGTGGGAGCGGGACACAGATACGCAGTATTTT
CASSSGWERDTDTQYF
>few|15|.|TRBV20-1|TRBJ1-5
TGCAGTGCTAGCCCGGGTCAGTATAGCAATCAGCCCCAGCATTTT
CSASPGQYSNQPQHF
>few|13|.|TRBV5-1|TRBJ1-2
TGCGCCAGCAGCGACGGAGGGGAGTATGGCTACACCTTC
CASSDGGEYGYTF